This T cell receptor beta chain is from a study of Ad26.COV2.S vaccination and SARS-CoV-2 variants. Regarding this clone: Its antigen is still unknown.

Here immunoSEQ multiplex PCR was the method, and the copy in TCRdb shows in-frame clones only, minus some. The table has 350,000 to 450,000 clones, about nine tenths seen once. Findings and caveats of the study: Breadth, reportedly substantial, characterized the spike-specific CD8+ and CD4+ T cell responses after vaccination.

Germline V gene data show CDR1 as MNHEY and CDR2 as SVGAGI. The V and J ends lost 2 bases and 5 bases respectively, with 9 bases between them. The length of the CDR3 is 13 residues. Treatment defined: 15 to 20 received Ad26.COV2.S at low or high dose, single or two shots; 5 received placebo; per-sample allocation not given. Day 63 following the first vaccine or placebo injection was when the samples were taken. The sequence derives from a person aged 18-60 years who received the Ad26.COV2.S COVID-19 vaccine or a placebo. Specimen: peripheral blood, collected in a trial of Ad26.COV2.S vaccine versus placebo. The chain carries TRBV6-5 and TRBJ1-1; D not resolved. DNA of the CDR3: TGTGCCAGCAGTTACGGCCAGAGAACTGAAGCTTTCTTT. This sequence encodes CASSYGQRTEAFF.